These 13 T cell receptor beta chains were sequenced from one sample in a study of T cell repertoires in cytomegalovirus infection. TCRdb independently ran MiXCR on the reads; one entry per CDR3 protein. The table lists about 100,000 distinct CDR3 sequences, 23% of them singletons. The specimen was CD8+ T cells from PBMCs. The receptors were gathered from a human donor in good health (CMV status not recorded). Some clones in this sample may be carry-over from other donors' samples.

This clonotype was seen more than once but under ten times. This rearrangement joins TRBV6-6 to TRBJ1-2, with D possibly being TRBD1 (5 bases). CDR3 length: 12 residues. Germline-derived CDR1 and CDR2 are MNHNY and SVGAGI (reference sequence). With 6 bases removed from V and 5 bases from J, the gap between germline ends came to 10 bases. The CDR3 sequence: CASSFSGYGYTF. CDR3 sequence (DNA): TGTGCCAGCAGCTTCTCAGGGTATGGCTACACCTTC.

This clonotype was counted at least ten times. The rearrangement joins TRBV28 to TRBJ1-6; D call uncertain. There are 14 residues in the CDR3. Trimming took 7 bases from V and 5 from J, leaving 12 bases between them. CDR1 and CDR2 (germline): MDHEN, SYDVKM. The CDR3 coding sequence is TGTGCCAGCACCGACCCACGGCATAATTCACCCCTCCACTTT. This codes for CASTDPRHNSPLHF.

This clonotype showed up just a few times. The genes are TRBV27 and TRBJ2-2, with 10 bases identical to TRBD2. V was pared by 6 bases and J by 4 bases, with 8 bases of the junction left unmatched. Per the germline V gene, CDR1 is MNHEY and CDR2 is SMNVEV (reference sequence). The CDR3 runs to 16 residues. The CDR3 region has the DNA TGTGCCAGCAGCCCCGACCTAGCGGGAGTCACCGGGGAGCTGTTTTTT. Amino acids: CASSPDLAGVTGELFF.

This chain connects TRBV12-3 or TRBV12-4 to TRBJ1-5; D may be TRBD1 (5 bases). The CDR3 is made up of 15 amino acids. The ends were cut back, 3 bases at V and 4 bases at J, with 13 bases in the middle. The chain's CDR3 is CASSLSREKNQPQHF. Here the CDR3 DNA reads TGTGCCAGCAGTTTGTCCAGGGAAAAGAATCAGCCCCAGCATTTT.

Notes on this clonotype: This may be a read error, as it is one base from a much larger clone. The rearrangement joins TRBV7-4 to TRBJ2-1; D call uncertain. Germline values: CDR1 SGHVT, CDR2 SQSDAQ. This CDR3 is 12 amino acids long. V dropped 11 bases and J dropped 8 bases, with 16 bases sitting between them. The CDR3 protein is CAGDSQSYEQFF. CDR3 DNA sequence: TGTGCCGGCGACTCCCAGAGCTATGAGCAGTTCTTC.

This clonotype turned up a few times. The gene calls are TRBV24-1 and TRBJ2-5; D unclear. V lost 3 bases and J lost 0, with 10 bases in between. Germline V lookup: CDR1 KGHDR, CDR2 SFDVKD. CDR3 length: 15 residues. The CDR3 DNA reads TGTGCCACCAGTGATGCGACGGCGAACCAAGAGACCCAGTACTTC. Translating gives CATSDATANQETQYF.

This clonotype was observed at least ten times. The rearrangement joins TRBV19 to TRBJ2-1, with D perhaps TRBD2 (6 bases). Germline CDR1 and CDR2: LNHDA and SQIVND (reference sequence). This CDR3 is built from 15 residues. V lost 1 base, J lost 6 bases, and 13 bases lay in between. DNA of the CDR3: TGTGCCAGTAGTATAGGTCGGACTAACTCCAATGAGCAGTTCTTC. Encoded protein: CASSIGRTNSNEQFF. The full variable domain, rest sourced from reference TRBV19 and TRBJ2-1, is DGGITQSPKYLFRKEGQNVTLSCEQNLNHDAMYWYRQDPGQGLRLIYYSQIVNDFQKGDIAEGYSVSREKKESFPLTVTSAQKNPTAFYLCASSIGRTNSNEQFFGPGTRLTVL.

The rearrangement joins TRBV4-3 to TRBJ1-6, with D perhaps TRBD1 (5 bases). There are 12 residues in the CDR3. V was clipped by 9 bases and J by 7 bases, with 10 bases between them. Germline V gene sequence: CDR1 LGHNA, CDR2 YSLEER. Here the CDR3 DNA reads TGCGCCAGTCAGGGAAAGAATTCACCCCTCCACTTT. Translating gives CASQGKNSPLHF.

The chain uses TRBV2 and TRBJ2-3, with D maybe TRBD2 (6 bases). CDR1 is SNHLY and CDR2 is FYNNEI in the germline V gene. V was clipped by 8 bases and J by 0 bases, with 15 bases between them. This CDR3 region has 15 residues. CDR3 bases: TGTGCCAGCGCCGGGAGAGAGACTAGCACAGATACGCAGTATTTT. Translating gives CASAGRETSTDTQYF.

V is TRBV6-2 or TRBV6-3 and J is TRBJ2-3, with 7 nucleotides matching TRBD2. Trimming cost V 6 bases and J 1 base; bases outside gene matches: 7. The CDR3 is made up of 15 amino acids. Germline values: CDR1 MNHEY, CDR2 SVGEGT. CDR3 DNA sequence: TGTGCCAGCAGCAGAAACCGGGGGGGCACAGATACGCAGTATTTT. Protein: CASSRNRGGTDTQYF.

J is TRBJ2-5 and V is TRBV12-3 or TRBV12-4; D remains unclear. The V gene lost 3 bases and the J gene lost 3 bases, with 5 bases spanning the gap. The CDR3 totals 12 residues. CDR3: CASSFPEETQYF. The CDR3 DNA reads TGTGCCAGCAGTTTTCCAGAAGAGACCCAGTACTTC.

In this sample, this clonotype turned up a few times. The V and J genes are TRBV5-6 and TRBJ2-5, with D maybe TRBD2 (5 bases). CDR1 and CDR2 from the germline V gene are SGHDT and YYEEEE. Deletions cut 0 bases from V and 3 bases from J, with 6 bases between. The CDR3 is 13 amino acids. The DNA for the CDR3 is TGTGCCAGCAGCTTGGTGAGGGAAGAGACCCAGTACTTC. It encodes CASSLVREETQYF.

Ten or more counts support this clonotype. The chain couples TRBV7-2 to TRBJ2-4; D is possibly TRBD2 (5 bases). Trimming cost V 4 bases and J 0 bases, with 16 bases left between them. Germline CDR1 is SGHTA and CDR2 is FQGNSA. The CDR3 spans 17 residues. CDR3 sequence: CASSSPRSGIAKNIQYF. The CDR3 nucleotides read TGTGCCAGCAGCTCCCCGAGGAGCGGAATAGCCAAAAACATTCAGTACTTC.